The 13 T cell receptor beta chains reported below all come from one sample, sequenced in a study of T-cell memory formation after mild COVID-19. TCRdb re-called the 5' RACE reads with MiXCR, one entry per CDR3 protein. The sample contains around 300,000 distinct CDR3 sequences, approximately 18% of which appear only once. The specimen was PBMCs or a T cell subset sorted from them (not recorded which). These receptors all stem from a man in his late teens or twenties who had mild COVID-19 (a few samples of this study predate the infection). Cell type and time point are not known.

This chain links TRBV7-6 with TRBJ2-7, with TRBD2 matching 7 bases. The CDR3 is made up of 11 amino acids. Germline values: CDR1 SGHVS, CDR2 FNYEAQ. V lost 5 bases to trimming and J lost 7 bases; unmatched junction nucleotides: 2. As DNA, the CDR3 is TGTGCCAGCAGCGCCGGGGGGGAGCAGTACTTC. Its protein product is CASSAGGEQYF.

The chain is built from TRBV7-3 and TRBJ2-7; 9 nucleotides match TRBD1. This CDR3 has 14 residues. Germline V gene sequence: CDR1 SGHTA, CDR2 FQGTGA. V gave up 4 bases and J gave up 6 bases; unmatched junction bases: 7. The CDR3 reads CASSWGTGSFEQYF. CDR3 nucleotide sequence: TGTGCCAGCAGCTGGGGGACAGGGAGTTTCGAGCAGTACTTC. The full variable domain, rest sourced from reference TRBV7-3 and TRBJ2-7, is GAGVSQTPSNKVTEKGKYVELRCDPISGHTALYWYRQSLGQGPEFLIYFQGTGAADDSGLPNDRFFAVRPEGSVSTLKIQRTERGDSAVYLCASSWGTGSFEQYFGPGTRLTVT.

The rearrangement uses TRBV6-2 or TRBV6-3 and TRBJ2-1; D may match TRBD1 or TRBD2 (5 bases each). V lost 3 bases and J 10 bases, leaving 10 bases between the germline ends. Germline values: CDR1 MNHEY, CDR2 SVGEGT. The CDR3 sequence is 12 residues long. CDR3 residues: CASSYRGTEQFF. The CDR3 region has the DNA TGTGCCAGCAGTTATCGTGGGACGGAGCAGTTCTTC.

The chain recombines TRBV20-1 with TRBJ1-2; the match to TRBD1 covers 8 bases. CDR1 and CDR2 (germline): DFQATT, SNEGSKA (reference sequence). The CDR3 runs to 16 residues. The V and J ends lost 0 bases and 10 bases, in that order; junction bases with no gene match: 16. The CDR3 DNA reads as TGCAGTGCTAGAGATTTTGACAGGGGCGCGGGGACTCTCTACACCTTC. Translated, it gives CSARDFDRGAGTLYTF.

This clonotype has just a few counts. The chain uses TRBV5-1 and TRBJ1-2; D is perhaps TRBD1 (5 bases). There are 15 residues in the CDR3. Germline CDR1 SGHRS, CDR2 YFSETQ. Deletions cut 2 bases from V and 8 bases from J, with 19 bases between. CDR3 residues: CASSFEVGTPGGYTF. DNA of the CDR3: TGCGCCAGCAGCTTCGAGGTTGGGACCCCCGGGGGCTACACCTTC. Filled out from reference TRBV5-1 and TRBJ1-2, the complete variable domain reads KAGVTQTPRYLIKTRGQQVTLSCSPISGHRSVSWYQQTPGQGLQFLFEYFSETQRNKGNFPGRFSGRQFSNSRSEMNVSTLELGDSALYLCASSFEVGTPGGYTFGSGTRLTVV.

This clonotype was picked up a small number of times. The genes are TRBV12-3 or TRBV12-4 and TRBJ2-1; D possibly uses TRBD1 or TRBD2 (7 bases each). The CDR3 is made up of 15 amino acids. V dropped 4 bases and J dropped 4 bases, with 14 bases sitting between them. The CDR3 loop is CASSSGGGFYNEQFF. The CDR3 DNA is TGTGCCAGCAGTTCAGGGGGGGGATTTTACAATGAGCAGTTCTTC.

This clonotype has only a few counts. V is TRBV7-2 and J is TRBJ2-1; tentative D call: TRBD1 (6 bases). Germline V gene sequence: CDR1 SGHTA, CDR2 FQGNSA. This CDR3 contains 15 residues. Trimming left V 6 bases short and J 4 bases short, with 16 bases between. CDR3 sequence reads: CASRTDRINYNEQFF. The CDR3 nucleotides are TGTGCCAGCAGGACCGACAGGATAAATTACAATGAGCAGTTCTTC.

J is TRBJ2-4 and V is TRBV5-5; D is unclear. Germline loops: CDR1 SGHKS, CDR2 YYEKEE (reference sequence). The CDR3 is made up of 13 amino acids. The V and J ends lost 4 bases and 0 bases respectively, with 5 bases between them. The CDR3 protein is CASSKQAKNIQYF. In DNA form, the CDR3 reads TGTGCCAGCAGCAAACAAGCCAAAAACATTCAGTACTTC.

CDR3 sequence (DNA): TGTGCCAGTAGTACCGTCCCGGACAGGGTAGATCGTGGCTACACCTTC. Translation gives CASSTVPDRVDRGYTF. The V call is TRBV19, the J call TRBJ1-2, with 8 bases matching TRBD1. The CDR3 sequence is 16 residues long. Per germline, CDR1 LNHDA and CDR2 SQIVND (reference sequence). The ends lost 4 bases at V and 7 bases at J; junction bases unmatched: 14.

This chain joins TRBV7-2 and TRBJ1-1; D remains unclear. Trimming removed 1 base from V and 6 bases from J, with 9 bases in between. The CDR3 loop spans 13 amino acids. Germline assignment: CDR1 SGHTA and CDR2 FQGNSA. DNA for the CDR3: TGTGCCAGCAGCTTAGGGAGGTTCCCTGAAGCTTTCTTT. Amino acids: CASSLGRFPEAFF.

The CDR3 DNA reads as TGCGCCAGCAGCTTGAGGCTAGTCGGGAGGGCCGGAACCTACGAGCAGTACTTC. It encodes CASSLRLVGRAGTYEQYF. The V and J genes are TRBV5-1 and TRBJ2-7, with 8 bases that match TRBD2. The V segment lost 1 base and the J segment 2 bases; nucleotides outside the gene matches: 14. This CDR3 is built from 18 residues. CDR1 SGHRS and CDR2 YFSETQ come from the germline V gene.

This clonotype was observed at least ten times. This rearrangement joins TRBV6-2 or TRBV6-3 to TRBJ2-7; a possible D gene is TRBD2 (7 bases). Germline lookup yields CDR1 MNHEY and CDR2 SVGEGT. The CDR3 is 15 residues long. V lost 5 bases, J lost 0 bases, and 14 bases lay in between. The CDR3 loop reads CASSIGGGLSYEQYF. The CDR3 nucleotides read TGTGCCAGCAGTATCGGCGGGGGCCTCTCCTACGAGCAGTACTTC.

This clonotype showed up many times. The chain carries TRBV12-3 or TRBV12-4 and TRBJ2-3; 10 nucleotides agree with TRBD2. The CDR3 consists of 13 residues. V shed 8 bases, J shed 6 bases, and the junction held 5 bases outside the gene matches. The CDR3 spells CASEAGGTDTQYF. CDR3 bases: TGTGCCAGCGAAGCGGGGGGGACGGATACGCAGTATTTT.